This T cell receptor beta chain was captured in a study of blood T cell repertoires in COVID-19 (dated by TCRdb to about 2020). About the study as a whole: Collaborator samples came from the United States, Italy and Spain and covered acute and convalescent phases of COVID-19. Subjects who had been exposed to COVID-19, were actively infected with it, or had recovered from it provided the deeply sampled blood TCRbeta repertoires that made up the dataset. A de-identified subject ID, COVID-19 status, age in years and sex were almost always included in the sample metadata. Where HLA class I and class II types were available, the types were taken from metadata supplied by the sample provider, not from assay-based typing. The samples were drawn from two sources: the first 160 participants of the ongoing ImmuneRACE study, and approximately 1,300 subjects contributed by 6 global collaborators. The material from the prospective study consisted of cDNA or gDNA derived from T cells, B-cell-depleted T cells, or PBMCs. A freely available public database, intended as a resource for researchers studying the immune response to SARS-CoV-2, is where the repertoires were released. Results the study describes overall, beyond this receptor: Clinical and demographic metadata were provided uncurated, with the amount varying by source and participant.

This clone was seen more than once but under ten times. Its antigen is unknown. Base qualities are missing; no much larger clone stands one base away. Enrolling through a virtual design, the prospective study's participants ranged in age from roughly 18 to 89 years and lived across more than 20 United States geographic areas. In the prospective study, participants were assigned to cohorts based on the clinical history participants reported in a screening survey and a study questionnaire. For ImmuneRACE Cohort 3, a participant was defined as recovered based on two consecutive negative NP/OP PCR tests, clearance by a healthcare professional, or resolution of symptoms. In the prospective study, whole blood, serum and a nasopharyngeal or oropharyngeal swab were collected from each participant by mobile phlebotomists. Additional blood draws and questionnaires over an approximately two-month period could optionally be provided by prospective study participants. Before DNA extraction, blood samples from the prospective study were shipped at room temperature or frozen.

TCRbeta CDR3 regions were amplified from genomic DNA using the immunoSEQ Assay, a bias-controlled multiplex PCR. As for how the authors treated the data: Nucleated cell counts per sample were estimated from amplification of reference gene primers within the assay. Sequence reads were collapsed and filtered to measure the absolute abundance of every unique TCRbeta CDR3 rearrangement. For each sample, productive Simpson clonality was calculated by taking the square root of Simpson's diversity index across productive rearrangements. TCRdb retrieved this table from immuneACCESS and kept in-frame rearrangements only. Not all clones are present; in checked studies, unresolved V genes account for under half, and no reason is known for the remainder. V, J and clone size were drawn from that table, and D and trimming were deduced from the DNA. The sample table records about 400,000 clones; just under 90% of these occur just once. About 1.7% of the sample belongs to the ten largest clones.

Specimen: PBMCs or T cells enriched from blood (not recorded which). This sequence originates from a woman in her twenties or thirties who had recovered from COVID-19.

The nucleotides read TGTGCCAGCAGCTTAGGAGCAGGGGCTGATTCACCCCTCCACTTT. It is translated as CASSLGAGADSPLHF. The chain is encoded by TRBV7-8 joined to TRBJ1-6; possibly the D gene is TRBD1, per 6 matching bases. The CDR3 runs 15 residues from the cysteine to the phenylalanine. Solely the CDR3 DNA is kept, with 45 bases framed from the first base. The junction carries 12 bases between V and J, which are trimmed by 1 base and 8 bases respectively. CDR1 and CDR2 are drawn from the germline V gene: SGHVS, FQNEAQ. The full variable domain, with segments outside the CDR3 supplied by the reference TRBV7-8 and TRBJ1-6 proteins, appears as GAGVSQSPRYKVAKRGQDVALRCDPISGHVSLFWYQQALGQGPEFLTYFQNEAQLDKSGLPSDRFFAERPEGSVSTLKIQRTQQEDSAVYLCASSLGAGADSPLHFGNGTRLTVT.